The T cell receptor beta chain described here comes from a study of molecular identifiers for immune sequencing clone quantification. One entry per CDR3 protein results from TCRdb running MiXCR on the PCR reads. The sample lists about 10,000 distinct CDR3 sequences; roughly a fifth were seen once. Trimming removed 6 bases from V and 1 base from J; junction bases left unmatched: 2. Germline V gene lookup returns CDR1 WSHSY and CDR2 SAAADI. CDR3 length: 13 amino acids. This clonotype is medium-sized (0.01 to 0.1%) by share. The receptor's source is a human donor in good health. Some libraries in this study had Jurkat cell RNA spiked in. The sequenced sample consisted of naive CD8+ T cells from blood, with Jurkat cell RNA spiked in. Subset in this sample: FACS-sorted CD8+CD4-CCR7+CD45RA+ naive T cells. The chain carries TRBV10-2 and TRBJ1-1; TRBD1 matches at 7 bases. CDR3 sequence reads: CASRGQPNTEAFF. DNA for the CDR3: TGCGCCAGCAGGGGACAGCCGAACACTGAAGCTTTCTTT.